These T cell receptor beta chains were read from a single sample in a study of blood T cell repertoires in COVID-19. Sequencing used immunoSEQ multiplex PCR; TCRdb keeps in-frame clones, though not all of them. The sample has roughly 50,000 clones, about four fifths seen once; the top ten hold about 2%. Sequenced sample: peripheral blood. The receptor source for this set is a woman aged 55-70 years with acute or convalescent COVID-19. The CDR3 runs from the conserved cysteine through the conserved F or W. The D gene is left open where the match is weak. Size is stated for part of the rows, as once, few or many counts, or as a class when the clone is expanded.

>TRBJ2-5|NA|NA|TRBV5-1
TGCGCCAGCAGCTTGTTAGCACCCAAAGAGACCCAGTACTTC
CASSLLAPKETQYF
>TRBJ2-7|NA|TRBD2|TRBV28
TGTGCCAGCAGTTTCCGGGGACTAGGGTTAGCCGAGCAGTACTTC
CASSFRGLGLAEQYF
>TRBJ1-6|NA|TRBD1|TRBV6-5
TGTGCCAGCAGTAACCTAGACAGGGGCCGATCACCCCTCCACTTT
CASSNLDRGRSPLHF
>TRBJ2-2|NA|NA|TRBV6-6
TGTGCCAGCAGTTACGCGACAGGGAACACCGGGGAGCTGTTTTTT
CASSYATGNTGELFF
>TRBJ2-6|NA|NA|TRBV5-1
TGCGCCAGCAGCTTGCTAGGCAAGAGCTCTGGGGCCAACGTCCTGACTTTC
CASSLLGKSSGANVLTF
>TRBJ2-3|NA|TRBD2|TRBV6-4
TGTGCCAGCAGTGAAGGACTAGCAAGGACAGATACGCAGTATTTT
CASSEGLARTDTQYF
>TRBJ1-2|NA|NA|TRBV6-4
TGTGCCAGCATGGGAGCTTTCTCTAACTATGGCTACACCTTC
CASMGAFSNYGYTF
>TRBJ1-1|NA|TRBD1|TRBV5-1
TGCGCCAGCAGCTATGGGACAGGAAGAGCCACTGAAGCTTTCTTT
CASSYGTGRATEAFF
>TRBJ2-3|NA|TRBD1|TRBV30
TGTGCCTGGGACAGGGGCCCAGATACGCAGTATTTT
CAWDRGPDTQYF
>TRBJ2-4|NA|NA|TRBV5-5
TGTGCCAGCAGCTTTTTGTGGGGACGGGGGAACATTCAGTACTTC
CASSFLWGRGNIQYF
>TRBJ1-3|NA|TRBD1|TRBV7-2
TGTGCCAGCAGCCCACCGGGACAGGGGGGAAACACCATATATTTT
CASSPPGQGGNTIYF
>TRBJ2-1|NA|TRBD2|TRBV3-1/TRBV3-2
TGTGCCAGCAGCCAAGATAAACTAGCGGGGTACAATGAGCAGTTCTTC
CASSQDKLAGYNEQFF
>TRBJ1-2|NA|NA|TRBV28
TGTGCCAGCAGTCCGGACTATGGCTACACCTTC
CASSPDYGYTF
>TRBJ2-5|few|TRBD1|TRBV7-9
TGTGCCAGCAGCTTGGGCGACAGGGCTCATGGGACCCAGTACTTC
CASSLGDRAHGTQYF
>TRBJ2-4|NA|TRBD1|TRBV5-1
TGCGCCAGCAGCTTGGACAGGGGGGTAGCCAAAAACATTCAGTACTTC
CASSLDRGVAKNIQYF
>TRBJ2-5|NA|NA|TRBV9
TGTGCCAGCAGCCTCGGGACACTCCAAGAGACCCAGTACTTC
CASSLGTLQETQYF
>TRBJ1-1|once|NA|TRBV29-1
TGCAGCATCCCTCGGGACACTGAAGCTTTCTTT
CSIPRDTEAFF
>TRBJ1-2|NA|TRBD1|TRBV6-5
TGTGCCAGCAGAACCAGACAGGGGGGCTATGGCTACACCTTC
CASRTRQGGYGYTF
>TRBJ1-1|few|TRBD1|TRBV6-5
TGTGCCAGCATTAGGACAGGGGCTGAAGCTTTCTTT
CASIRTGAEAFF
>TRBJ1-5|NA|TRBD1|TRBV3-1/TRBV3-2
TGTGCCAGCGGACAGGGACTCGGACAGCCCCAGCATTTT
CASGQGLGQPQHF
>TRBJ2-5|NA|TRBD1|TRBV5-8
TGTGCCAGCAGCCCGACAGGGGGGCACCAAGAGACCCAGTACTTC
CASSPTGGHQETQYF
>TRBJ1-2|NA|TRBD1|TRBV5-1
TGCGCCAGCAGCTTGGGGGACAGAAACTATGGCTACACCTTC
CASSLGDRNYGYTF
>TRBJ2-7|NA|TRBD1|TRBV19
TGTGCCAGTAGTATCGCGGACAGGGTTTACTACGAGCAGTACTTC
CASSIADRVYYEQYF
>TRBJ2-5|NA|NA|TRBV7-3
TGTGCCAGCAGCTTAGGGAGATACGGGCGCCAAGAGACCCAGTACTTC
CASSLGRYGRQETQYF
>TRBJ1-1|few|TRBD1|TRBV18
TGTGCCAGCTCCTCCTTGGCGGCAGGGGGCGTTCTCACTGAAGCTTTCTTT
CASSSLAAGGVLTEAFF
>TRBJ2-1|NA|TRBD2|TRBV18
TGTGCCAGCTCACTTGGACTAGCGGGAGGGGACAATGAGCAGTTCTTC
CASSLGLAGGDNEQFF
>TRBJ1-2|few|TRBD1|TRBV28
TGTGCCAGCGGATTCGCCCCCGGGACAGGCAACTATGGCTACACCTTC
CASGFAPGTGNYGYTF
>TRBJ2-5|NA|NA|TRBV19
TGTGCCAGTAGCCCTCAGGGTAGGGAGACCCAGTACTTC
CASSPQGRETQYF
>TRBJ1-2|NA|TRBD1|TRBV30
TGTGCCTGGAGTGTGACAGGGGGCTCTAGCTATGGCTACACCTTC
CAWSVTGGSSYGYTF
>TRBJ2-1|NA|NA|TRBV5-1
TGCGCCAGCAGCTTGGCAGGGGCTTACAATGAGCAGTTCTTC
CASSLAGAYNEQFF
>TRBJ2-2|NA|TRBD1|TRBV6-4
TGTGCCAGCTCAGGACAGGGTAATGCCGCCGGGGAGCTGTTTTTT
CASSGQGNAAGELFF
>TRBJ2-7|NA|TRBD1|TRBV12-5
TGTGCTAGTGGTTTGGTCCCAGGACAGGGGGTAGGGTACGAGCAGTACTTC
CASGLVPGQGVGYEQYF
>TRBJ1-5|NA|TRBD1|TRBV10-3
TGTGCCATCAGTGACCCGACAGGGAATCAGCCCCAGCATTTT
CAISDPTGNQPQHF
>TRBJ1-1|NA|NA|TRBV20-1
TGCAGTGCTAGAGGAAGCAGGGGAGCTTTCTTT
CSARGSRGAFF
>TRBJ1-2|NA|NA|TRBV7-9
TGTGCCAGCAGCGACTACGACAGGTCGGCCGGCACCTTC
CASSDYDRSAGTF
>TRBJ2-1|NA|NA|TRBV11-3
TGTGCCAGCAGCTCATATAGCGCGAGCTCCTACAATGAGCAGTTCTTC
CASSSYSASSYNEQFF
>TRBJ2-2|NA|NA|TRBV2
TGTGCCAGCAGTAGACAGGTCGGGGAGCTGTTTTTT
CASSRQVGELFF
>TRBJ2-5|NA|TRBD2|TRBV7-8
TGTGCCAGCAGCTTAGAAAGAATTTTGGCGGGGGTCGGGGGGACCCAGTACTTC
CASSLERILAGVGGTQYF
>TRBJ2-7|NA|NA|TRBV11-1
TGTGCCAGCAGCTTAATGCGAGGTAGCTACGAGCAGTACTTC
CASSLMRGSYEQYF
>TRBJ2-3|NA|NA|TRBV3-1/TRBV3-2
TGTGCCAGCAGCCCGGCCGCGGCTTTCGCAGATACGCAGTATTTT
CASSPAAAFADTQYF
>TRBJ1-1|NA|NA|TRBV28
TGTGCCAGCAGTCCTATGGGGGCGCTGACCCCTGAAGCTTTCTTT
CASSPMGALTPEAFF